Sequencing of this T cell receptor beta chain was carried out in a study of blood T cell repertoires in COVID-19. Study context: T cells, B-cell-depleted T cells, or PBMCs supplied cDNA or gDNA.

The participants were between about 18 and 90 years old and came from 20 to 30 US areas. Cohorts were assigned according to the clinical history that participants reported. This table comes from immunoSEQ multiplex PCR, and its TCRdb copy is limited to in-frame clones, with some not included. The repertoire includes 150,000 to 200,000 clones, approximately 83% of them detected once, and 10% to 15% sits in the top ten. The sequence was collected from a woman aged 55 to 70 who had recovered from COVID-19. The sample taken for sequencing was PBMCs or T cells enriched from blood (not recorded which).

The CDR3 sequence: CASSIVGARGSNQPQHF. CDR3 nucleotides: TGTGCCAGTAGTATAGTAGGCGCTCGAGGGAGCAATCAGCCCCAGCATTTT. This chain uses TRBV19 with TRBJ1-5; D not certain. V was clipped by 1 base and J by 1 base, with 14 bases between them. Germline-derived CDR1 and CDR2 are LNHDA and SQIVND (reference sequence). The CDR3 runs to 17 residues.